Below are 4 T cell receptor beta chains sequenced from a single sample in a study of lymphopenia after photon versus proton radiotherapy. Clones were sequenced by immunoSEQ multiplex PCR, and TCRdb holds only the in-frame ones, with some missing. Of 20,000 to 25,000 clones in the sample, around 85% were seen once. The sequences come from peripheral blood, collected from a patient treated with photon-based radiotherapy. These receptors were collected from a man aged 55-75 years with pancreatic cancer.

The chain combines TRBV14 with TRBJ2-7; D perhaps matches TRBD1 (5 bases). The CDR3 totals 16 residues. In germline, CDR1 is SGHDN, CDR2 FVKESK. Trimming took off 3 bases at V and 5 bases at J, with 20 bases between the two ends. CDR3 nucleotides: TGTGCCAGCAGCCACCTCTGGGTGGGCAGGGTTGACGAGCAGTACTTC. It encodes CASSHLWVGRVDEQYF.

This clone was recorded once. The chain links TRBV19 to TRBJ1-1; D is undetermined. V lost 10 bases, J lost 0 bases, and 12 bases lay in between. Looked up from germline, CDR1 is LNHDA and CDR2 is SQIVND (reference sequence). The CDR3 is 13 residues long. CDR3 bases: TGTGCCACCCTCTCCAGTGTGAACACTGAAGCTTTCTTT. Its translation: CATLSSVNTEAFF.

As DNA, the CDR3 is TGTGCAAGCGCCCCTTGTTGGCCAGGGGTCTGTATAGACACCATATATTTT. It translates to CASAPCWPGVCIDTIYF. V usage is TRBV7-3 and J usage is TRBJ1-3; the D gene is possibly TRBD1 (6 bases). The CDR3 spans 17 residues. Germline V CDR1 and CDR2: SGHTA, FQGTGA.

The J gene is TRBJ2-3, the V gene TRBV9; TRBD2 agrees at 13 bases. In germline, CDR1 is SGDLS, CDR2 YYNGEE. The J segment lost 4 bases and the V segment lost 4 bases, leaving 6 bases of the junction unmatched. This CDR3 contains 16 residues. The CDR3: CASSRWTSGGSDTQYF. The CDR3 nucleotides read TGTGCCAGCAGCCGTTGGACTAGCGGGGGTTCAGATACGCAGTATTTT.